These 9 T cell receptor beta chains were sequenced from one sample in a study. TCRdb called the RT-PCR reads again in MiXCR, with one record for every CDR3 protein. This table holds hundreds of thousands of distinct CDR3 sequences, approximately 15% found once. The sample was memory CD4+ T cells from blood. The receptors derive from a female donor in good health, serving as a healthy control.

The chain links TRBV5-5 to TRBJ2-1; D ambiguous. This CDR3 comprises 15 residues. V lost 1 base, J lost 5 bases, and 13 bases lay in between. Germline CDR1 and CDR2: SGHKS and YYEKEE (reference sequence). This chain's CDR3 is CASSLLEPVHNEQFF. The DNA for the CDR3 is TGTGCCAGCAGCTTGTTAGAACCGGTGCACAATGAGCAGTTCTTC. Full variable domain (missing parts from reference TRBV5-5 and TRBJ2-1): DAGVTQSPTHLIKTRGQQVTLRCSPISGHKSVSWYQQVLGQGPQFIFQYYEKEERGRGNFPDRFSARQFPNYSSELNVNALLLGDSALYLCASSLLEPVHNEQFFGPGTRLTVL.

The chain links TRBV20-1 to TRBJ2-1; D remains unclear. The length of the CDR3 is 13 residues. From germline, CDR1 is DFQATT and CDR2 SNEGSKA (reference sequence). V was shortened by 0 bases and J by 4 bases, with 7 bases between the two germline ends. CDR3: CSARDPVYNEQFF. CDR3 DNA sequence: TGCAGTGCTAGAGATCCCGTGTACAATGAGCAGTTCTTC.

This clonotype was seen more than once but under ten times. The chain uses TRBV5-1 and TRBJ2-7; the match to TRBD1 covers 9 bases. CDR3 size: 15 residues. Trimming took 0 bases from V and 6 from J; bases not matched to a gene: 7. CDR1 is SGHRS, CDR2 YFSETQ, per germline. CDR3 nucleotide sequence: TGCGCCAGCAGCTTGGATGGGGACAGGGTGTCCGAGCAGTACTTC. It translates to CASSLDGDRVSEQYF. Based on the CDR3 plus reference TRBV5-1 and TRBJ2-7, the full variable domain is KAGVTQTPRYLIKTRGQQVTLSCSPISGHRSVSWYQQTPGQGLQFLFEYFSETQRNKGNFPGRFSGRQFSNSRSEMNVSTLELGDSALYLCASSLDGDRVSEQYFGPGTRLTVT.

This clonotype was counted a few times. This sequence joins TRBV29-1 and TRBJ2-7; D remains unclear. Germline values: CDR1 SQVTM, CDR2 ANQGSEA. Trimming took 0 bases from V and 4 from J, leaving 16 bases between them. The CDR3 has 15 amino acids. This CDR3 is CSVEDSERTRYEQYF. The CDR3 DNA sequence: TGCAGCGTTGAAGATTCCGAACGTACGCGGTACGAGCAGTACTTC.

In its sample, this clonotype was seen a few times. The chain recombines TRBV20-1 with TRBJ2-1; 11 bases map to TRBD2. V was clipped by 7 bases and J by 5 bases; unmatched bases: 7. CDR3 length: 14 residues. The germline V gene encodes CDR1 DFQATT and CDR2 SNEGSKA (reference sequence). The CDR3: CSVTGTSGNNEQFF. The CDR3 coding sequence is TGCAGTGTCACCGGGACTAGCGGAAACAATGAGCAGTTCTTC.

The chain joins TRBV6-2 or TRBV6-3 to TRBJ1-1, with 8 bases lining up with TRBD1. Germline-derived CDR1 and CDR2 are MNHEY and SVGEGT. The CDR3 sequence is 14 residues long. Unmatched junction bases numbered 6, after V lost 5 bases and J lost 4 bases. CDR3 region: CASSTWTGSTEAFF. In DNA, the CDR3 is TGTGCCAGCAGTACCTGGACAGGGTCCACTGAAGCTTTCTTT.

The chain employs TRBV7-2 and TRBJ2-3; D call uncertain. The CDR3 runs to 14 residues. Deletions cut 8 bases from V and 4 bases from J, with 16 bases between. Germline V gene lookup returns CDR1 SGHTA and CDR2 FQGNSA. CDR3: CASSPVFGSDTQYF. CDR3 DNA sequence: TGTGCCAGCTCCCCGGTCTTCGGGTCAGATACGCAGTATTTT.

This clonotype was observed a few times. V and J are TRBV5-5 and TRBJ2-4; no clear D. Germline CDR1 SGHKS, CDR2 YYEKEE (reference sequence). V was clipped by 3 bases and J by 2 bases, with 15 bases between them. This CDR3 is built from 16 residues. CDR3 DNA: TGTGCCAGCAGCTGGGTCTTCCCGGACCCCAAAAACATTCAGTACTTC. Translating it yields CASSWVFPDPKNIQYF. The full variable domain, in which reference TRBV5-5 and TRBJ2-4 provide the parts outside the CDR3, is DAGVTQSPTHLIKTRGQQVTLRCSPISGHKSVSWYQQVLGQGPQFIFQYYEKEERGRGNFPDRFSARQFPNYSSELNVNALLLGDSALYLCASSWVFPDPKNIQYFGAGTRLSVL.

This clonotype was detected many times. The chain has TRBV7-8 and TRBJ1-6, with 7 bases that match TRBD1. The germline V gene encodes CDR1 SGHVS and CDR2 FQNEAQ. This CDR3 is 13 amino acids long. The V and J ends lost 3 bases and 14 bases, in that order; junction bases with no gene match: 7. CDR3 in DNA: TGTGCCAGCAGCTTTGGGACAGCGTCGACCCTCCACTTT. Translating it yields CASSFGTASTLHF.